This T cell receptor beta chain is drawn from a study of neurological immune-mediated disorders. The time point was: longitudinal time-point 3. This clonotype appeared many times. From germline, CDR1 is DFQATT and CDR2 SNEGSKA (reference sequence). Unmatched junction bases numbered 4, after V lost 1 base and J lost 3 bases. CDR3 size: 15 residues. Synthesis of cDNA was accomplished via 5'RACE employing 10-nucleotide random UMIs. TCRdb re-called the 5' RACE reads through MiXCR, storing one row per CDR3 protein. Of some 89,000 distinct CDR3 sequences in the sample, about 4.5% were seen once. This sequence was found in a woman aged 55 to 70 with multiple sclerosis. The V call is TRBV20-1, the J call TRBJ2-1; 9 bases map to TRBD2. Input material: PBMCs. The CDR3 bases are TGCAGTGCTAGAGTTCGGCGGGGGGGCTACAATGAGCAGTTCTTC. It specifies CSARVRRGGYNEQFF.